This is a list of T cell receptor beta chains from one sample in a study of shared clonotypes between healthy human individuals. Clones were sequenced by immunoSEQ multiplex PCR, and TCRdb holds only the in-frame ones, with some missing. The data show more than 900,000 clones, roughly 74% seen once. The sequenced sample consisted of memory CD4+ T cells from PBMCs. These receptors came from a man between 18 and 35 years old in good health. Some clones in this sample may be carry-over from other donors' samples. The CDR3 runs from the conserved cysteine through the conserved F or W. The D gene is left open where the match is weak. Part of the rows lack a size; the others show once, few, many or a class for expanded clones.

V: TRBV6-6; size: .; D: .; J: TRBJ2-1; DNA: TGTGCCAGCAGTTACTTTTGGGGGGAATCGAATGAGCAGTTCTTC; CDR3: CASSYFWGESNEQFF
V: TRBV28; size: .; D: .; J: TRBJ2-7; DNA: TGTGCCAGCAGTTTATACTACGAGCAGTACTTC; CDR3: CASSLYYEQYF
V: TRBV7-3; size: .; D: .; J: TRBJ1-1; DNA: TGTGCCAGCAGCATAGCGAGAGGCACTGAAGCTTTCTTT; CDR3: CASSIARGTEAFF
V: TRBV18; size: .; D: TRBD1; J: TRBJ1-5; DNA: TGTGCCAGCTCAGATGAAGGGACAGCCCTGGGGCGGCCCCAGCATTTT; CDR3: CASSDEGTALGRPQHF
V: TRBV10-2; size: .; D: .; J: TRBJ1-3; DNA: TGCGCCAGCAGTGTAGGGGGGTCTTCTGGAAACACCATATATTTT; CDR3: CASSVGGSSGNTIYF
V: TRBV28; size: .; D: TRBD1; J: TRBJ2-7; DNA: TGTGCCAGCCATCGACAGGGAGTCTACGAGCAGTACTTC; CDR3: CASHRQGVYEQYF
V: TRBV29-1; size: .; D: .; J: TRBJ2-3; DNA: TGCAGCTGGGGCCGGGCTAGCACAGATACGCAGTATTTT; CDR3: CSWGRASTDTQYF
V: TRBV28; size: .; D: .; J: TRBJ2-3; DNA: TGTGCCAGCAGTTTAGGGGCTAGCACAGATACGCAGTATTTT; CDR3: CASSLGASTDTQYF
V: TRBV6-1; size: .; D: .; J: TRBJ2-7; DNA: TGTGCCAGCACCCCCCCGGGTTCCTACGAGCAGTACTTC; CDR3: CASTPPGSYEQYF
V: TRBV5-1; size: .; D: TRBD2; J: TRBJ2-3; DNA: TGCGCCAGCAGCTTGTCTAGCGGGACCAGTAGCACAGATACGCAGTATTTT; CDR3: CASSLSSGTSSTDTQYF
V: TRBV18; size: .; D: TRBD1; J: TRBJ1-2; DNA: TGTGCCAGCCAACTAGGGACAGGGGGAGACTATGGCTACACCTTC; CDR3: CASQLGTGGDYGYTF
V: TRBV5-1; size: .; D: TRBD2; J: TRBJ2-7; DNA: TGCGCCAGCAGCTTGGGTCTAGCGGGAGGTGTCTACGAGCAGTACTTC; CDR3: CASSLGLAGGVYEQYF
V: TRBV29-1; size: .; D: TRBD2; J: TRBJ2-3; DNA: TGCAGCGCTTTTAAACTAGCGGGAGGCACAGATACGCAGTATTTT; CDR3: CSAFKLAGGTDTQYF
V: TRBV19; size: .; D: .; J: TRBJ2-7; DNA: TGTGCCAGTAGTATCCGAGGGGCGATCCACGAGCAGTACTTC; CDR3: CASSIRGAIHEQYF
V: TRBV28; size: .; D: .; J: TRBJ1-1; DNA: TGTGCCAGCAGAGCTTTTAGAGGGCCCAACACTGAAGCTTTCTTT; CDR3: CASRAFRGPNTEAFF
V: TRBV5-5; size: .; D: TRBD2; J: TRBJ2-5; DNA: TGTGCCAGCCAAACTAGCGGGTTCCAAGAGACCCAGTACTTC; CDR3: CASQTSGFQETQYF
V: TRBV5-1; size: .; D: .; J: TRBJ2-3; DNA: TGCGCCAGCAGCTTGGGGCCGGGCTTGACAGCAGATACGCAGTATTTT; CDR3: CASSLGPGLTADTQYF
V: TRBV7-7; size: .; D: TRBD2; J: TRBJ2-5; DNA: TGTGCCAGCAGCTCGACTAGCGTCAACCAAGAGACCCAGTACTTC; CDR3: CASSSTSVNQETQYF
V: TRBV14; size: .; D: TRBD1; J: TRBJ1-1; DNA: TGTGCCAGCAGCCCTTGGACAGGGGGGGACACTGAAGCTTTCTTT; CDR3: CASSPWTGGDTEAFF
V: TRBV4-2; size: .; D: .; J: TRBJ2-7; DNA: TGTGCCAGCAGCCAAGAAGGCAGGGACGACGAGCAGTACTTC; CDR3: CASSQEGRDDEQYF
V: TRBV29-1; size: once; D: .; J: TRBJ1-1; DNA: TGCAGCGTCGGCCGGGACGGGAACACTGAAGCTTTCTTT; CDR3: CSVGRDGNTEAFF
V: TRBV28; size: .; D: .; J: TRBJ1-1; DNA: TGTGCCAGCAGCGCTACGGCAGGGAGGATCGCTTTCTTT; CDR3: CASSATAGRIAFF
V: TRBV9; size: .; D: TRBD2; J: TRBJ2-1; DNA: TGTGCCAGCAGCGCGAGCCCGACTAGCGGGAGTGATGAGCAGTTCTTC; CDR3: CASSASPTSGSDEQFF
V: TRBV28; size: .; D: .; J: TRBJ1-3; DNA: TGTGCCAGCAGACCCTCCGACAGCACGCAGAGAAACACCATATATTTT; CDR3: CASRPSDSTQRNTIYF
V: TRBV27; size: .; D: .; J: TRBJ1-5; DNA: TGTGCCAGCAGTTTATTGGGGGAAAATCAGCCCCAGCATTTT; CDR3: CASSLLGENQPQHF
V: TRBV7-3; size: .; D: TRBD1; J: TRBJ2-7; DNA: TGTGCCAGCAGCCTCGACAGGGACCACGAGCAGTACTTC; CDR3: CASSLDRDHEQYF
V: TRBV10-3; size: .; D: TRBD2; J: TRBJ2-7; DNA: TGTGCCATCAGCGAGCGGGAGTCGGGCTACGAGCAGTACTTC; CDR3: CAISERESGYEQYF
V: TRBV4-3; size: .; D: .; J: TRBJ2-2; DNA: TGCGCCAGCAGCCACCATCTAGGAGAGTTTGCCGGGGAGCTGTTTTTT; CDR3: CASSHHLGEFAGELFF
V: TRBV7-8; size: .; D: TRBD2; J: TRBJ2-7; DNA: TGTGCCAGCAGCTATAGTTGGGGCGGGAGGGCCCAAGAGCAGTACTTC; CDR3: CASSYSWGGRAQEQYF
V: TRBV11-1; size: .; D: TRBD1; J: TRBJ1-2; DNA: TGTGCCAGCAGCCCCAGGGGGGGCTATGGCTACACCTTC; CDR3: CASSPRGGYGYTF
V: TRBV7-9; size: .; D: TRBD1; J: TRBJ1-4; DNA: TGTGCCAGCAGCTCGGGACAGGGGGGCTTGGGAGCGGGAGAAAAACTGTTTTTT; CDR3: CASSSGQGGLGAGEKLFF
V: TRBV7-9; size: .; D: .; J: TRBJ2-1; DNA: TGTGCCAGCAGCTTAGGGAGAAGTTCGATTGAGCAGTTCTTC; CDR3: CASSLGRSSIEQFF
V: TRBV19; size: few; D: TRBD2; J: TRBJ2-4; DNA: TGTGCCAGTAGTATAATGGCTAGCGGGAGGCCTGGAAACATTCAGTACTTC; CDR3: CASSIMASGRPGNIQYF
V: TRBV28; size: .; D: .; J: TRBJ1-3; DNA: TGTGCCAGCAGCCCTTTATCCCGAAACACCATATATTTT; CDR3: CASSPLSRNTIYF
V: TRBV27; size: once; D: .; J: TRBJ2-1; DNA: TGTGCCAGCAGTACCTCCGGGCCCACTCCATCGGGTGAGCAGTTCTTC; CDR3: CASSTSGPTPSGEQFF
V: TRBV5-1; size: .; D: TRBD2; J: TRBJ2-5; DNA: TGCGCCAGCAGCTTCGGCGGCAGCACTAGCGGAGCCCAAGAGACCCAGTACTTC; CDR3: CASSFGGSTSGAQETQYF
V: TRBV6-1; size: .; D: TRBD1; J: TRBJ1-5; DNA: TGTGCCAGCAGTGAGGACAGGGCGCCCAATCAGCCCCAGCATTTT; CDR3: CASSEDRAPNQPQHF
V: TRBV29-1; size: many; D: .; J: TRBJ1-5; DNA: TGCAGCGTTGTGGTCCCTTATAGCAATCAGCCCCAGCATTTT; CDR3: CSVVVPYSNQPQHF
V: TRBV18; size: .; D: .; J: TRBJ2-2; DNA: TGTGCCAGCTCACCACAGGGGGTCCCCGCGAACACCGGGGAGCTGTTTTTT; CDR3: CASSPQGVPANTGELFF
V: TRBV29-1; size: many; D: .; J: TRBJ1-1; DNA: TGCAGCGTTTCTTCGGGGAACACTGAAGCTTTCTTT; CDR3: CSVSSGNTEAFF
V: TRBV28; size: .; D: TRBD2; J: TRBJ2-7; DNA: TGTGCCAGCAGAGAACTAGCGGAGACCTACGAGCAGTACTTC; CDR3: CASRELAETYEQYF
V: TRBV18; size: .; D: TRBD2; J: TRBJ2-1; DNA: TGTGCCAGCTCTCGGGGACTAGCTGAAACGGGGGAGCAGTTCTTC; CDR3: CASSRGLAETGEQFF
V: TRBV29-1; size: .; D: TRBD2; J: TRBJ2-2; DNA: TGCAGCGCTCCTCTAGCGGGACACACCGGGGAGCTGTTTTTT; CDR3: CSAPLAGHTGELFF
V: TRBV6-6; size: .; D: .; J: TRBJ2-7; DNA: TGTGCCAGCAGCCCGGTAGGTGGGTGGTCTAACCTCGAGCAGTACTTC; CDR3: CASSPVGGWSNLEQYF
V: TRBV5-1; size: .; D: .; J: TRBJ1-1; DNA: TGCGCCAGCAGTCGCACAGGTACGAACACTGAAGCTTTCTTT; CDR3: CASSRTGTNTEAFF
V: TRBV6-1; size: .; D: .; J: TRBJ2-2; DNA: TGTGCCAGCAGTGAAGGGACAGCTACCGGGGAGCTGTTTTTT; CDR3: CASSEGTATGELFF
V: TRBV6-5; size: .; D: TRBD2; J: TRBJ2-5; DNA: TGTGCCAGCAGTTCACTAGCGGCAGGAGAGACCCAGTACTTC; CDR3: CASSSLAAGETQYF
V: TRBV6-6; size: .; D: .; J: TRBJ2-1; DNA: TGTGCCAGCAGTTCGCGACAGGCCAAGACCTACAATGAGCAGTTCTTC; CDR3: CASSSRQAKTYNEQFF
V: TRBV4-1; size: many; D: .; J: TRBJ1-1; DNA: TGCGCCAGCAGCCAAGATCGTGGTCTACGTAGGGGATTGAACACTGAAGCTTTCTTT; CDR3: CASSQDRGLRRGLNTEAFF
V: TRBV5-1; size: .; D: .; J: TRBJ1-4; DNA: TGCGCCAGCAGCTTGGCGACCACAGGGAGCTCAACTAATGAAAAACTGTTTTTT; CDR3: CASSLATTGSSTNEKLFF
V: TRBV18; size: .; D: .; J: TRBJ1-1; DNA: TGTGCCAGCTCACCCAGACAGCTGAACACTGAAGCTTTCTTT; CDR3: CASSPRQLNTEAFF
V: TRBV7-8; size: .; D: .; J: TRBJ2-2; DNA: TGTGCCAGCAGCTTAAGGGCTAGGGGCACCGGGGAGCTGTTTTTT; CDR3: CASSLRARGTGELFF
V: TRBV29-1; size: .; D: .; J: TRBJ1-2; DNA: TGCAGCGGGGGACAAGGTGTCGGCTACACCTTC; CDR3: CSGGQGVGYTF